This record looks at one T cell receptor (beta chain) sequence and its context. This sample was included in a study of blood T cell repertoires in COVID-19. The wider study: Both acute and convalescent COVID-19 samples were obtained from the United States, Italy and Spain. T cells, B-cell-depleted T cells, or PBMCs provided the cDNA or gDNA that served as material.

Trimming stripped 5 bases from V and 2 bases from J, with 14 bases between. The CDR3 spans 15 residues. Germline V gene lookup returns CDR1 SEHNR and CDR2 FQNEAQ (reference sequence). As processed by the authors: It was from reference gene primer amplification that nucleated cell counts were estimated. Generated by immunoSEQ multiplex PCR, the TCRdb table keeps only in-frame clones and is missing some. V and J calls and clone size are copied from that table; D and trimming were computed from the DNA. The data contain 350,000 to 400,000 clones, 90% of them singletons. The sample was peripheral blood. The gene calls are TRBV7-9 and TRBJ2-3, with D perhaps TRBD2 (6 bases). This sequence was found in a man aged 18 to 30 with active or convalescent COVID-19. CDR3 protein: CASSPRDSPTDTQYF. CDR3 nucleotides: TGTGCCAGCAGCCCGAGGGACTCTCCCACAGATACGCAGTATTTT.